This TCR beta chain appears in the sequencing data of a study of T cell changes during pregnancy in multiple sclerosis. The assay was immunoSEQ multiplex PCR, and TCRdb's table has in-frame clones only and misses some. The sample records fewer than 90,000 clones, 85% to 95% being singletons. In germline, CDR1 is MNHNS, CDR2 SASEGT. The CDR3 spans 14 residues. V lost 5 bases to trimming and J lost 2 bases, with 9 bases between them. The sequence derives from a female donor in good health, enrolled as a control in a pregnancy study. The chain links TRBV6-1 to TRBJ2-2; perhaps TRBD1 as D (5 bases). Sequences were derived from peripheral blood, sampled after pregnancy. The CDR3 bases are TGTGCCAGCAGTTTAGACAGCAACACCGGGGAGCTGTTTTTT. Residues: CASSLDSNTGELFF.